The 25 T cell receptor beta chains presented below share a single source sample, sequenced in a study of regulatory T cells in long-lasting Graves disease. Time point: newly diagnosed GD, antithyroid drugs for less than 3 months. There was RNA extracted from PBMCs, and the TCR library was made from it. iRepertoire HTBI primers and Arm-PCR of CDR3 regions built TCR beta libraries. TCRdb ran MiXCR on the multiplex PCR reads and lists one entry per CDR3 protein. The repertoire consists of hundreds of thousands of distinct CDR3 sequences, with 15% occurring once and the leading ten covering about 20%. Source: peripheral blood mononuclear cells (PBMCs), taken at new diagnosis, from a patient treated with antithyroid drugs. The receptors originated from a female donor with Graves disease.

This clonotype was recorded many times. The V call is TRBV6-2 or TRBV6-3, the J call TRBJ2-3, with no clear D. V lost 6 bases, J lost 0 bases, and 10 bases lay in between. In germline, CDR1 is MNHEY, CDR2 SVGEGT. This CDR3 spans 14 amino acids. CDR3 protein: CASRKTVSTDTQYF. In DNA, the CDR3 is TGTGCCAGCAGAAAGACGGTTAGCACAGATACGCAGTATTTT.

This clonotype was counted only a few times. V is TRBV5-6 and J is TRBJ1-2; no clear D gene. The CDR3 has 15 amino acids. V lost 2 bases to trimming and J lost 0 bases, with 11 bases between them. CDR1 and CDR2 (germline): SGHDT, YYEEEE. CDR3 nucleotide sequence: TGTGCCAGCAGCTTCGACACGGAAGCTAACTATGGCTACACCTTC. It yields the protein CASSFDTEANYGYTF.

The V and J genes are TRBV11-2 and TRBJ2-1, with D possibly being TRBD1 or TRBD2 (5 bases each). CDR3 length: 14 amino acids. Looked up from germline, CDR1 is SGHAT and CDR2 is FQNNGV. Between the trimmed V and J ends, which lost 5 bases and 0 bases, there was a span of 8 bases. The CDR3 spells CASSHGTSYNEQFF. The CDR3 DNA follows: TGTGCCAGCAGCCACGGGACCTCCTACAATGAGCAGTTCTTC.

This clonotype was observed a single time. This CDR3 is CASSTIRGANQPQHF. The DNA of the CDR3 is TGTGCCAGTAGTACTATCCGGGGGGCCAATCAGCCCCAGCATTTT. The V call is TRBV19, the J call TRBJ1-5; maybe TRBD1 (6 bases). Germline CDR1 is LNHDA and CDR2 is SQIVND (reference sequence). This CDR3 region has 15 residues. The V end was cut by 4 bases, the J end by 3 bases, with 13 bases between.

Concerning this clonotype itself: A junction end diverges from the germline sequence, so it may reflect a read error. This sequence joins TRBV6-5 and TRBJ2-1; TRBD2 agrees at 8 bases. The CDR3 is 16 amino acids. CDR1 MNHEY and CDR2 SVGAGI come from the germline V gene. CDR3 bases: TGTGCCAGCAGTTACTCGTGGCGGGAGGATCACAATCAGCAGTTCTTC. It encodes CASSYSWREDHNQQFF.

This clonotype has at least ten counts. The rearrangement uses TRBV28 and TRBJ1-5, with D perhaps matching TRBD1 (6 bases). The germline V gene has CDR1 MDHEN and CDR2 SYDVKM. V was cut by 6 bases and J by 0 bases, with 12 bases left in between. CDR3 length equals 15 residues. The CDR3 nucleotides are TGTGCCAGCAGGACCCAGGGGTATAGCAATCAGCCCCAGCATTTT. Its protein is CASRTQGYSNQPQHF. The full variable domain, rest sourced from reference TRBV28 and TRBJ1-5, is DVKVTQSSRYLVKRTGEKVFLECVQDMDHENMFWYRQDPGLGLRLIYFSYDVKMKEKGDIPEGYSVSREKKERFSLILESASTNQTSMYLCASRTQGYSNQPQHFGDGTRLSIL.

Many counts were recorded for this clonotype. The chain links TRBV3-1 to TRBJ1-2; D may be TRBD1 (5 bases). From germline, CDR1 is LGHDT and CDR2 YNNKEL (reference sequence). Trimming removed 0 bases at V and 8 bases at J, with 13 bases between. CDR3 size: 14 residues. CDR3 amino acids: CASSQDTGPGGYTF. CDR3 nucleotides: TGTGCCAGCAGCCAAGATACGGGGCCTGGAGGCTACACCTTC.

This chain links TRBV11-3 with TRBJ2-3; possibly TRBD2 for D (5 bases). Germline V gene sequence: CDR1 SGHNT, CDR2 YENEEA. Deletions cut 1 base from V and 6 bases from J, with 8 bases between. The length of the CDR3 is 13 residues. CDR3 loop: CASSLVSGDTQYF. In nucleotides, the CDR3 is TGTGCCAGCAGCTTAGTTTCGGGGGATACGCAGTATTTT.

This clonotype was seen ten or more times. In DNA form, the CDR3 reads TGTGCCACCAGCAGAGTTGTGGGGGGCTACACCTTC. It translates to CATSRVVGGYTF. This rearrangement joins TRBV15 to TRBJ1-2; D not certain. The CDR3 spans 12 residues. The V end lost 1 base, the J end lost 8 bases, and 8 bases lay between the germline ends. Per the germline V gene, CDR1 is LNHNV and CDR2 is YYDKDF (reference sequence). The whole variable domain, remainder taken from reference TRBV15 and TRBJ1-2, is DAMVIQNPRYQVTQFGKPVTLSCSQTLNHNVMYWYQQKSSQAPKLLFHYYDKDFNNEADTPDNFQSRRPNTSFCFLDIRSPGLGDTAMYLCATSRVVGGYTFGSGTRLTVV.

At least ten counts were recorded for this clonotype. The V call is TRBV7-8, the J call TRBJ1-2; D gene uncertain. The CDR3 has 11 amino acids. Germline V gene lookup returns CDR1 SGHVS and CDR2 FQNEAQ. The ends were cut back, 3 bases at V and 10 bases at J, with 9 bases in the middle. The CDR3 spells CASSFTGDYTF. CDR3 sequence (DNA): TGTGCCAGCAGCTTCACTGGGGACTACACCTTC.

Many counts were recorded for this clonotype. The rearrangement uses TRBV25-1 and TRBJ2-6; D is possibly TRBD1 or TRBD2 (5 bases each). CDR3 size: 20 residues. Germline V lookup: CDR1 MGHDK, CDR2 SYGVNS. Between the trimmed V and J ends, which lost 2 bases and 0 bases, there was a span of 20 bases. The CDR3 reads CASSEDIYAGRSSGANVLTF. DNA of the CDR3: TGTGCCAGCAGTGAAGATATTTATGCAGGGAGAAGCTCTGGGGCCAACGTCCTGACTTTC.

This chain uses TRBV6-2 or TRBV6-3 with TRBJ2-3; 7 nucleotides align to TRBD2. The germline CDR1 and CDR2 sequences are MNHEY and SVGEGT. Germline trimming cut 0 bases from V and 0 bases from J; bases unmatched to any gene: 0. The CDR3 covers 15 residues. This CDR3 reads CASSYSSGSTDTQYF. CDR3 sequence (DNA): TGTGCCAGCAGTTACTCTAGCGGGAGCACAGATACGCAGTATTTT.

The chain carries TRBV19 and TRBJ1-5; the D is unclear. V lost 1 base and J 0 bases, leaving 13 bases between the germline ends. Germline-derived CDR1 and CDR2 are LNHDA and SQIVND (reference sequence). This CDR3 region has 17 residues. For the CDR3, the DNA is TGTGCCAGTAGTATAGTAACCGGCGGGTATAGCAATCAGCCCCAGCATTTT. It codes for CASSIVTGGYSNQPQHF.

J is TRBJ1-5 and V is TRBV18, with 10 positions matching TRBD1. V was clipped by 6 bases and J by 6 bases; unmatched bases: 5. The CDR3 consists of 14 residues. In germline, CDR1 is KGHSH, CDR2 LQKENI. The chain's CDR3 is CASSLWTGGQPQHF. In DNA form, the CDR3 reads TGTGCCAGCTCTCTATGGACAGGGGGTCAGCCCCAGCATTTT. Full variable domain (remainder filled in from reference TRBV18 and TRBJ1-5): NAGVMQNPRHLVRRRGQEARLRCSPMKGHSHVYWYRQLPEEGLKFMVYLQKENIIDESGMPKERFSAEFPKEGPSILRIQQVVRGDSAAYFCASSLWTGGQPQHFGDGTRLSIL.

This clonotype was seen ten or more times. The rearrangement joins TRBV12-3 or TRBV12-4 to TRBJ2-7; TRBD1 is a possible D gene (6 bases). The CDR3 has 14 residues. V was cut by 3 bases and J by 7 bases, with 16 bases left in between. CDR3 amino acids: CASSLIYRAGEQYF. The CDR3 bases are TGTGCCAGCAGTTTGATCTACAGGGCCGGGGAGCAGTACTTC.

There are many counts of this clonotype. The chain employs TRBV6-1 and TRBJ2-7; 7 bases agree with TRBD1. The germline V gene encodes CDR1 MNHNS and CDR2 SASEGT. V lost 5 bases, J lost 3 bases, and 7 bases stayed unmatched. CDR3 length: 14 amino acids. CDR3 DNA sequence: TGTGCCAGCAGTCAAGACAGGGTTAACTACGAGCAGTACTTC. Protein product: CASSQDRVNYEQYF.

Ten or more counts support this clonotype. This chain connects TRBV10-3 to TRBJ1-1; no firm D call. The CDR3 is made up of 16 amino acids. Germline V gene lookup returns CDR1 ENHRY and CDR2 SYGVKD. Trimming stripped 0 bases from V and 3 bases from J, with 14 bases between. Written as DNA, the CDR3 is TGTGCCATCAGTGAGTCCATCCGCCTCGTAGACACTGAAGCTTTCTTT. Amino acid sequence: CAISESIRLVDTEAFF.

The V gene is TRBV6-1, the J gene TRBJ1-1; tentative D call: TRBD1 (6 bases). The CDR3 covers 17 residues. From germline, CDR1 is MNHNS and CDR2 SASEGT. Deletions cut 5 bases from V and 0 bases from J, with 19 bases between. The CDR3 sequence is CASSRGVVGGMNTEAFF. The CDR3 DNA sequence: TGTGCCAGCAGTAGGGGGGTGGTAGGAGGCATGAACACTGAAGCTTTCTTT.

This clonotype occurred many times. This chain connects TRBV3-1 to TRBJ2-7; TRBD1 agrees at 11 bases. Germline CDR1 LGHDT, CDR2 YNNKEL (reference sequence). V trimming: 6 bases; J trimming: 2 bases; junction bases outside the gene matches: 9. This CDR3 has 16 amino acids. CDR3 sequence (DNA): TGTGCCAGCAGTAATCTGCCGGGACAGGGGGCCTACGAGCAGTACTTC. Encoded protein: CASSNLPGQGAYEQYF.

Many counts were recorded for this clonotype. The chain couples TRBV7-9 to TRBJ2-2, with D possibly matching TRBD1 (6 bases). V gave up 2 bases and J gave up 0 bases, with 16 bases separating them. The germline gives CDR1 SEHNR, CDR2 FQNEAQ (reference sequence). CDR3 length: 18 amino acids. The CDR3 here is CASSLSPMGDTNTGELFF. The CDR3, as DNA: TGTGCCAGCAGCTTATCACCTATGGGGGACACGAACACCGGGGAGCTGTTTTTT.

This clonotype was detected only a few times. This chain joins TRBV5-4 and TRBJ1-4; TRBD1 might be the D (5 bases). V was trimmed by 4 bases and J by 0 bases, leaving 13 bases between them. CDR3 length equals 16 residues. CDR1 is SGHNT, CDR2 YYREEE, per germline (reference sequence). The CDR3 DNA reads as TGTGCCAGCAGCCCGGGACGGACGGCAACTAATGAAAAACTGTTTTTT. It specifies CASSPGRTATNEKLFF.

This clonotype has just a few counts. Being one base from a much bigger clone, this may be a read error. The chain has TRBV2 and TRBJ2-7; TRBD2 agrees at 9 bases. Trimming cost V 4 bases and J 7 bases; bases outside gene matches: 8. CDR3 length equals 14 residues. Per the germline V gene, CDR1 is SNHLY and CDR2 is FYNNEI. CDR3 nucleotides: TGTGCCAGCAGTGTTTGGCGGGAGGGCAATGAGCAGTACTTC. Translating it yields CASSVWREGNEQYF.

In this sample, this clonotype turned up many times. The chain combines TRBV4-2 with TRBJ1-2; the D is unclear. Germline lookup yields CDR1 LGHNA and CDR2 YNFKEQ. V gave up 4 bases and J gave up 8 bases, with 8 bases separating them. The CDR3 sequence is 11 residues long. In DNA form, the CDR3 reads TGTGCCAGCAGCCGGAACGAGGGCTACACCTTC. Translating it yields CASSRNEGYTF.

This chain connects TRBV29-1 to TRBJ2-7, with D unclear. The CDR3 runs 13 residues. The V end lost 3 bases, the J end lost 2 bases, and 11 bases lay between the germline ends. Germline lookup yields CDR1 SQVTM and CDR2 ANQGSEA. The CDR3 DNA is TGCAGCGTTGAGGCCGACGGACCCTACGAGCAGTACTTC. Translated: CSVEADGPYEQYF.

This clonotype was recorded many times. The genes are TRBV12-3 or TRBV12-4 and TRBJ1-5; no clear D. The CDR3 spans 12 residues. Trimming removed 5 bases from V and 9 bases from J, with 11 bases in between. The CDR3 region has the DNA TGTGCCAGCAGTCCATCGTTGGTGCCCCAGCATTTT. Protein sequence: CASSPSLVPQHF.